Listed below are T cell receptor beta chains from one sample, sequenced in a study of sequential checkpoint blockade in melanoma. Generated by immunoSEQ multiplex PCR, the TCRdb table keeps only in-frame clones and is missing some. The table lists nearly 4,000 clones, 15% to 20% of them singletons, with around 26% in the top ten. The sample was tumor tissue (inferred from file names), taken from a patient given nivolumab and ipilimumab in sequence. These receptors were obtained from a human donor with melanoma. CDR3s leave out the opening cysteine and the closing phenylalanine or tryptophan. Fields, in order: V gene, J gene, CDR3 protein.

V gene: TRBV19
J gene: TRBJ2-3
CDR3 protein: ASSIRRGGSSTDTQY

V gene: TRBV11-3
J gene: TRBJ2-1
CDR3 protein: ASSQVGGNNEQF

V gene: TRBV5-1
J gene: TRBJ2-1
CDR3 protein: ASSGAGRDNEQF

V gene: TRBV6-8
J gene: TRBJ2-7
CDR3 protein: AISSAFKKGEQY

V gene: TRBV11-3
J gene: TRBJ2-3
CDR3 protein: ASSSSGDLDTQY

V gene: TRBV6-8
J gene: TRBJ2-1
CDR3 protein: ASSLSRGLPPSSYNEQF

V gene: TRBV11-3
J gene: TRBJ1-1
CDR3 protein: ASSFRDRTNTEAF

V gene: TRBV6-8
J gene: TRBJ2-1
CDR3 protein: ASSTGRREQF

V gene: TRBV2
J gene: TRBJ2-1
CDR3 protein: ASSPGGQTKQF

V gene: TRBV19
J gene: TRBJ1-1
CDR3 protein: ASNRGRNTEAF

V gene: TRBV6-8
J gene: TRBJ2-1
CDR3 protein: ASSWTGGNEQF

V gene: TRBV5-1
J gene: TRBJ1-1
CDR3 protein: ASSLRTGSVAEAF

V gene: TRBV5-1
J gene: TRBJ2-1
CDR3 protein: ASSLAAGSYNEQF

V gene: TRBV6-8
J gene: TRBJ2-7
CDR3 protein: ASSSLTGSEQY

V gene: TRBV19
J gene: TRBJ1-3
CDR3 protein: ASRARTDTIY

V gene: TRBV7-2
J gene: TRBJ2-3
CDR3 protein: ASSLAERNTQY

V gene: TRBV5-1
J gene: TRBJ2-3
CDR3 protein: ASSLAPSGGTDTQY

V gene: TRBV6-8
J gene: TRBJ1-1
CDR3 protein: ASSYPGTGGPEAF

V gene: TRBV30
J gene: TRBJ1-1
CDR3 protein: AWKLKGWGEGTEAF

V gene: TRBV30
J gene: TRBJ2-7
CDR3 protein: AWSVKYEQY

V gene: TRBV6-8
J gene: TRBJ2-5
CDR3 protein: ASSYSLTSGGGVKETQY

V gene: TRBV11-3
J gene: TRBJ2-2
CDR3 protein: ASSRGRDFTGELF

V gene: TRBV5-1
J gene: TRBJ1-4
CDR3 protein: ASSGRTGTFEKLF

V gene: TRBV9
J gene: TRBJ2-7
CDR3 protein: ASSVLGYEQY

V gene: TRBV14
J gene: TRBJ1-2
CDR3 protein: ASSPGTVNYGYT

V gene: TRBV6-8
J gene: TRBJ2-5
CDR3 protein: ASSSRDRFSKTQY

V gene: TRBV28
J gene: TRBJ1-4
CDR3 protein: ASSLYRDEKLF

V gene: TRBV30
J gene: TRBJ2-3
CDR3 protein: AWSGSGGLTDTQY

V gene: TRBV5-1
J gene: TRBJ1-1
CDR3 protein: ASSETTGVATEAF

V gene: TRBV29-1
J gene: TRBJ2-1
CDR3 protein: SVEDLVNNEQF

V gene: TRBV5-1
J gene: TRBJ1-1
CDR3 protein: ASSLTGLGANTEAF

V gene: TRBV6-8
J gene: TRBJ1-5
CDR3 protein: ASKRTALEWPQH